These T cell receptor beta chains were read from a single sample in a study of human T cells and chemical hapten exposure. TCRdb analysed the RACE reads with MiXCR anew, one entry per CDR3 protein. The sample consists of tens of thousands of distinct CDR3 sequences, over 9.5% of them appearing once. The starting material was whole blood, obtained in connection with sensitization to the hapten diphenylcyclopropenone (DPC). All receptors come from a woman between 45 and 60 years old with alopecia areata. Some clones in this sample may be carry-over from other donors' samples. The CDR3 runs from the conserved cysteine through the conserved F or W. Each record gives: CDR3 DNA, CDR3 protein, CDR3 length, D gene, V gene, clone size, J gene. A D gene is named only where the DNA matches it firmly. Size is omitted from some rows. Given values are once, few, many or a class for expanded clones.

TGTGCCATCAGCCCCGGGACAGGGGGCGCGTATAATTCACCCCTCCACTTT CAISPGTGGAYNSPLHF 17 TRBD1 TRBV10-3 . TRBJ1-6
TGCGCCAGCAGAGGAGGGACAGAGGATGAAAAACTGTTTTTT CASRGGTEDEKLFF 14 TRBD1 TRBV5-1 once TRBJ1-4
TGTGCCAGCAGCCGGACAGGGGGAAAAAACATTCAGTACTTC CASSRTGGKNIQYF 14 TRBD1 TRBV2 many TRBJ2-4
TGTGCCAGCTCCCCTGGACTGCTGGCCTACGAGCAGTACTTC CASSPGLLAYEQYF 14 . TRBV18 . TRBJ2-7
TGCAGCGTTGAAACCGGGGGTTCTCAAGAGACCCAGTACTTC CSVETGGSQETQYF 14 . TRBV29-1 many TRBJ2-5
TGTGCCAGCAGCCAAGAGGGGCGGCCCGGGGGCAATGAGCAGTTCTTC CASSQEGRPGGNEQFF 16 . TRBV3-1 few TRBJ2-1
TGCGCCAGCAGCATGAGCTTTAGAGAGCAGTTCTTC CASSMSFREQFF 12 . TRBV5-1 few TRBJ2-1
TGCAGTGCTGCTGGCGGTGGATCCTACAATGAGCAGTTCTTC CSAAGGGSYNEQFF 14 . TRBV20-1 few TRBJ2-1
TGTGCTAGCAGTTACGCCGGGACAGTAAACACCGGGGAGCTGTTTTTT CASSYAGTVNTGELFF 16 TRBD1 TRBV6-2/TRBV6-3 . TRBJ2-2
TGTGCCAGCAGCTTGGGGCCGAGGGAGGGAAATTCACCCCTCCACTTT CASSLGPREGNSPLHF 16 . TRBV5-5 many TRBJ1-6
TGTGCCAGCAGCGCACGCCTGACAGGGGGCGCCGGCACCGGGGAGCTGTTTTTT CASSARLTGGAGTGELFF 18 TRBD1 TRBV13 . TRBJ2-2
TGTGCCAGCAGTTCATCGGGGGGAAACCCAGATACGCAGTATTTT CASSSSGGNPDTQYF 15 TRBD2 TRBV6-5 . TRBJ2-3
TGTGCCAGCAGGGGGCCGGGGCTAGCCAAAAACATTCAGTACTTC CASRGPGLAKNIQYF 15 . TRBV5-4 . TRBJ2-4
TGTGCCAGCTCACCAGGTGGGGGTACGTACGAGCAGTACTTC CASSPGGGTYEQYF 14 . TRBV18 once TRBJ2-7
TGTGCCAGCAGGGGCTACAGGGGGCCAGGCAATCAGCCCCAGCATTTT CASRGYRGPGNQPQHF 16 TRBD1 TRBV2 few TRBJ1-5
TGTGCCAGCAGCCTCCTAGACCCCGGGACAGGGGCCGAGCAGTACTTC CASSLLDPGTGAEQYF 16 TRBD1 TRBV5-6 few TRBJ2-7
TGTGCCAGCAGTTTAGTCGTCGCGGGAGATAGTAATGAGCAGTTCTTC CASSLVVAGDSNEQFF 16 TRBD2 TRBV28 many TRBJ2-1
TGCAGTGCTAGAAACCCGACGAGCGGGAGGTACCAAGAGACCCAGTACTTC CSARNPTSGRYQETQYF 17 TRBD2 TRBV20-1 many TRBJ2-5
TGTGCCAGCAGCCACCCCTTCGGGGGCCGAGAGACCCAGTACTTC CASSHPFGGRETQYF 15 . TRBV4-2 . TRBJ2-5
TGCAGCGCCCAAGGGACAGGTTCCTACGAGCAGTACTTC CSAQGTGSYEQYF 13 TRBD1 TRBV29-1 many TRBJ2-7
TGTGCCAGCAGCTTACGATTAGGGATCGATCAGCCCCAGCATTTT CASSLRLGIDQPQHF 15 . TRBV7-8 few TRBJ1-5
TGCGCCAGCAGTGAACAGAGCACAGATACGCAGTATTTT CASSEQSTDTQYF 13 . TRBV10-2 many TRBJ2-3
TGTGCCAGTAGTGACCGGACAGGGAATGACAATGAGCAGTTCTTC CASSDRTGNDNEQFF 15 TRBD1 TRBV19 many TRBJ2-1
TGTGCCAGCACCGGGAGCCACTCTGGGGCCAACGTCCTGACTTTC CASTGSHSGANVLTF 15 . TRBV9 . TRBJ2-6
TGTGCCAGCAGTACGGACACTGATCAGCCCCAGCATTTT CASSTDTDQPQHF 13 . TRBV6-1 few TRBJ1-5
TGCGCCAGCAGCCAAGCCGGTGGCGAGCAGTACTTC CASSQAGGEQYF 12 . TRBV4-3 few TRBJ2-7
TGTGCCAGCAGAATCTCAGCGGGCCAGTCTGCAGATACGCAGTATTTT CASRISAGQSADTQYF 16 . TRBV7-9 . TRBJ2-3
TGTGCCAGCAGGGAGGACAGGGTTCGTGGCTACACCTTC CASREDRVRGYTF 13 TRBD1 TRBV28 few TRBJ1-2
TGCAGCGTTTGGGGACAGACCACAGATACGCAGTATTTT CSVWGQTTDTQYF 13 TRBD1 TRBV29-1 many TRBJ2-3
TGTGCCAGCAGTTTATCCCCCGGAACGGTTTTGACTGAAGCTTTCTTT CASSLSPGTVLTEAFF 16 . TRBV12-3/TRBV12-4 many TRBJ1-1
TGCGCCAGCAGATTTGGGCCCACAACTAATGAAAAACTGTTTTTT CASRFGPTTNEKLFF 15 . TRBV5-1 . TRBJ1-4
TGTGCCAGCACCCGAACAGGGTTATCCGGGGAGCTGTTTTTT CASTRTGLSGELFF 14 . TRBV18 . TRBJ2-2
TGCGCCAGCAGCCACTTGGACAGGGGCCACAATGAGCAGTTCTTC CASSHLDRGHNEQFF 15 TRBD1 TRBV4-3 few TRBJ2-1
TGTGCCAGCAGCGGAAACAGGGGTCAAGCCTCACCCCTCCACTTT CASSGNRGQASPLHF 15 TRBD1 TRBV9 many TRBJ1-6
TGTGCCAGCTCGTACGAGGCGAAAGCTCAGCCCCAGCATTTT CASSYEAKAQPQHF 14 . TRBV18 . TRBJ1-5
TGTGCCAGCAGCTTAGACAGGGGCATACAAGAGACCCAGTACTTC CASSLDRGIQETQYF 15 TRBD1 TRBV11-1 few TRBJ2-5
TGTGCCAGCAGCTTTGGGACAGGCTATGGCTACACCTTC CASSFGTGYGYTF 13 TRBD1 TRBV7-9 many TRBJ1-2
TGTGCCAGCAGCCTCGCGGGCCTAGCAACAGATACGCAGTATTTT CASSLAGLATDTQYF 15 . TRBV3-1 few TRBJ2-3
TGTGCCAGCAGTGAATCGGAACAGGGTGGGGAAAAACTGTTTTTT CASSESEQGGEKLFF 15 . TRBV2 many TRBJ1-4
TGTGCCTCCCGGACAGGGTGGGGGAACACTGAAGCTTTCTTT CASRTGWGNTEAFF 14 TRBD1 TRBV27 . TRBJ1-1
TGCAGCCTGAAGGTTGCTCACACAGATACGCAGTATTTT CSLKVAHTDTQYF 13 . TRBV29-1 many TRBJ2-3
TGTGCCAGCACCATGGGGGGGCTCTCGGGCAATGAGCAGTTCTTC CASTMGGLSGNEQFF 15 . TRBV12-3/TRBV12-4 few TRBJ2-1
TGTGCCAGCAGCCCCGTGCAGGGGGAGGAAAACTATGGCTACACCTTC CASSPVQGEENYGYTF 16 . TRBV21-1 many TRBJ1-2